The rows below give T cell receptor beta chains drawn from one sample of a study of identical twins. MiXCR, applied by TCRdb to the 5' RACE reads, yields one record per CDR3 protein. The table records about 340,000 distinct CDR3 sequences, roughly 9% of them present only once. Specimen: naive T cells sorted from blood. All receptors derive from a woman aged 45 to 65 in good health. CDR3s include the opening cysteine and the closing phenylalanine or tryptophan. The D gene is left open where the match is weak. The listing skips clone size in some rows; elsewhere it reads once, few, many or a size class.

TRBJ2-1	NA	TRBV29-1	NA	CSVSSPSVSYNEQFF	TGCAGCGTCTCATCCCCTAGCGTCTCCTACAATGAGCAGTTCTTC
TRBJ2-2	few	TRBV7-9	NA	CATIPPGARGGELFF	TGTGCCACCATTCCCCCAGGGGCTCGAGGCGGGGAGCTGTTTTTT
TRBJ2-1	many	TRBV20-1	TRBD2	CSAPPLAGGGNEQFF	TGCAGTGCTCCCCCACTAGCGGGAGGGGGCAATGAGCAGTTCTTC
TRBJ2-1	NA	TRBV12-3/TRBV12-4	TRBD2	CASNLTLAGEQFF	TGTGCCAGCAATTTAACCCTAGCGGGTGAGCAGTTCTTC
TRBJ2-1	NA	TRBV20-1	TRBD1	CSARNRGASSYNEQFF	TGCAGTGCTAGAAACAGGGGCGCGAGCTCCTACAATGAGCAGTTCTTC
TRBJ2-2	NA	TRBV4-1	TRBD1	CASSQDNRGVGELFF	TGCGCCAGCAGCCAAGATAACAGGGGAGTCGGGGAGCTGTTTTTT
TRBJ2-7	many	TRBV3-1	TRBD2	CASSQARTSGRYEQYF	TGTGCCAGCAGCCAAGCGAGGACTAGCGGGAGATACGAGCAGTACTTC
TRBJ2-7	few	TRBV12-3/TRBV12-4	NA	CASRMGQTYEQYF	TGTGCCAGCAGGATGGGCCAAACCTACGAGCAGTACTTC
TRBJ2-1	few	TRBV10-3	TRBD2	CAIAPLSGSNNEQFF	TGTGCCATCGCCCCCTTGAGCGGGAGCAACAATGAGCAGTTCTTC
TRBJ2-1	few	TRBV5-5	TRBD2	CASSLRSTFWREYGSPEQFF	TGTGCCAGCAGCTTGCGTAGTACATTTTGGCGGGAGTACGGCTCGCCTGAGCAGTTCTTC
TRBJ2-5	many	TRBV5-6	NA	CASSFRRGWEETQYF	TGTGCCAGCAGCTTCCGCAGAGGGTGGGAAGAGACCCAGTACTTC
TRBJ1-1	few	TRBV13	NA	CASSRSAEAFF	TGTGCCAGCAGTAGGAGCGCTGAAGCTTTCTTT
TRBJ1-1	few	TRBV29-1	TRBD1	CSVTQGANTEAFF	TGCAGCGTGACGCAGGGGGCGAACACTGAAGCTTTCTTT
TRBJ1-5	many	TRBV5-1	NA	CASSLGGVNQPQHF	TGTGCCAGCAGTCTCGGGGGTGTGAATCAGCCCCAGCATTTT
TRBJ1-1	few	TRBV3-1	NA	CASSQDWRSTEAFF	TGTGCCAGCAGCCAAGATTGGAGGAGCACTGAAGCTTTCTTT
TRBJ2-3	few	TRBV6-5	TRBD1	CASSYSKGASTDTQYF	TGTGCCAGCAGTTACTCGAAGGGGGCGAGCACAGATACGCAGTATTTT
TRBJ2-1	NA	TRBV20-1	TRBD2	CSARWSGRTYNEQFF	TGCAGTGCTAGGTGGAGCGGGAGGACCTACAATGAGCAGTTCTTC
TRBJ2-4	many	TRBV6-5	NA	CASSYSGVVAKNIQYF	TGTGCCAGCAGTTACTCCGGGGTCGTAGCCAAAAACATTCAGTACTTC
TRBJ2-1	NA	TRBV20-1	NA	CSARDRVNINEQFF	TGCAGTGCTAGAGATCGAGTGAATATCAATGAGCAGTTCTTC
TRBJ1-4	NA	TRBV14	NA	CASSLRTSEDENLFF	TGTGCCAGCAGCCTTAGGACATCCGAGGATGAAAATCTGTTTTTT
TRBJ2-7	few	TRBV15	NA	CATSRDVGAYEQYF	TGTGCCACCAGCAGAGATGTGGGGGCCTACGAGCAGTACTTC
TRBJ1-1	few	TRBV3-1	NA	CASSQDIRGTEAFF	TGTGCCAGCAGCCAAGATATAAGAGGCACTGAAGCTTTCTTT
TRBJ2-1	many	TRBV28	TRBD2	CAASGRSDEQFF	TGTGCGGCTAGCGGGAGGTCCGATGAGCAGTTCTTC
TRBJ2-3	few	TRBV9	NA	CASSVEVGTDTQYF	TGTGCCAGCAGCGTAGAAGTGGGGACAGATACGCAGTATTTT
TRBJ2-5	NA	TRBV28	TRBD1	CASSFPPGGSKTQYF	TGTGCCAGCAGTTTCCCCCCAGGGGGTAGTAAAACCCAGTACTTC
TRBJ2-1	few	TRBV29-1	NA	CSVAYSVSYNEQFF	TGCAGCGTAGCCTACAGTGTCTCCTACAATGAGCAGTTCTTC
TRBJ2-2	many	TRBV7-3	NA	CASSGSGNGELFF	TGTGCCAGCAGCGGTAGCGGTAACGGGGAGCTGTTTTTT
TRBJ2-7	few	TRBV4-1	TRBD2	CASSQGGGWEQYF	TGCGCCAGCAGCCAAGGCGGGGGGTGGGAGCAGTACTTC
TRBJ2-3	few	TRBV7-9	NA	CASSPPMGTDTQYF	TGTGCCAGCAGCCCCCCGATGGGCACAGATACGCAGTATTTT
TRBJ1-5	NA	TRBV3-1	NA	CASSQGGGDQPQHF	TGTGCCAGCAGCCAGGGGGGAGGAGATCAGCCCCAGCATTTT
TRBJ2-1	many	TRBV29-1	TRBD2	CSVAQLADPGDEQFF	TGCAGCGTTGCCCAACTAGCGGACCCGGGGGATGAGCAGTTCTTC
TRBJ2-5	few	TRBV29-1	TRBD2	CSVEDFFGRETQYF	TGCAGCGTTGAAGATTTTTTCGGGAGGGAGACCCAGTACTTC
TRBJ1-1	NA	TRBV27	TRBD1	CASIRQGSNTEAFF	TGTGCCAGCATCCGACAGGGGTCCAACACTGAAGCTTTCTTT
TRBJ2-2	NA	TRBV3-1	NA	CASSPSPGGPGTGELFF	TGTGCCAGCAGCCCCTCACCCGGAGGGCCAGGCACCGGGGAGCTGTTTTTT
TRBJ2-7	NA	TRBV29-1	NA	CSARMPGGYEQYF	TGCAGCGCCAGGATGCCTGGGGGGTACGAGCAGTACTTC
TRBJ2-3	few	TRBV11-1	NA	CASSLVRSHTQYF	TGTGCCAGCAGCTTAGTGCGGAGCCATACGCAGTATTTT